This T cell receptor beta chain stems from a study of synovial regulatory T cells in juvenile arthritis (dated by TCRdb to about 2015). General notes on the study: Of the sequenced patients, roughly 6 received methotrexate, one received methotrexate plus infliximab, a few were therapy-naive, and one had no treatment information. Effector T cell subsets were also sequenced in the study cohort for comparisons, but only blood and synovial fluid Treg cells are covered by the Treg dataset alone. The study compared TCRbeta CDR3 repertoires of blood iaTreg cells, other blood Treg cells and synovial fluid Treg cells from matched patient samples. The TCR repertoire comparisons covered Treg and Teff subsets from approximately twelve JIA patients with active disease. Results the study describes overall, beyond this receptor: iaTreg TCR repertoires were largely private across patients and partially overlapped with synovial Teff and blood CPL repertoires. More CDR3 sequences were shared by synovial Treg cells with iaTreg cells than with other blood Treg cells, and a closer relation was confirmed by Chao-Jaccard similarity. Blood iaTreg cells showed lower TCR diversity than other blood Treg cells, consistent with antigen-driven expansion.

Comment on this clone: Its antigen specificity is not known.

The donors for the TCR repertoire analysis were some 11 juvenile idiopathic arthritis patients with active disease who had not reached inactive disease, of whom 3 were polyarticular and 8 were oligoarticular. The TCR-sequenced patients had a median age of about 12 years (range 2.4-22.9) and median disease duration of around seven years (range 0.2-19.1). The samples for TCR repertoire analysis were obtained at two Italian centres. Peripheral blood mononuclear cells were separated on a Histopaque-1077 density gradient and then cryopreserved in about 90% FCS with around 10% DMSO. Libraries were constructed by the immunoSEQ multiplex PCR assay. TCRbeta CDR3 sequencing was carried out by Adaptive Biotechnologies. The authors processed their data as follows. Repertoire similarity was assessed with the Chao-modified Jaccard index and with the median clonotype overlap from 200 random subsamples of equal sample size. The similarity analyses were based on either productive nucleotide sequences or amino acid sequences translated in silico. To compare repertoires, the researchers applied hierarchical clustering with single linkage as well as t-SNE, based on Chao-modified Jaccard distances. After normalising for sample size, the researchers measured repertoire diversity with the Renyi index across a range of alpha values. TCRdb retrieved this table from immuneACCESS and kept in-frame rearrangements only. Not all clones are present; in checked studies, unresolved V genes account for under half, and no reason is known for the remainder. D and trimming come from the DNA, and the V and J calls and clone size come from that table. The record for this sample contains 9,000 to 10,000 clones. The top ten hold roughly 1% of the sample.

The germline V gene sets CDR1 to SGHAT and CDR2 to FQNNGV. Including the terminal cysteine and phenylalanine, the CDR3 comprises 16 residues. No DNA has been recorded. The sample taken for sequencing was Treg cells from blood. The meaning of the sample's cell subset or site label: remaining (HLA-DR-negative) circulating blood Treg cells. The rearranged segments are TRBV11-2 and TRBJ2-1; TCRdb lists TRBD1, though no DNA is available to test this call. This clonotype was sampled from a donor aged 2-29 years with juvenile idiopathic arthritis. The CDR3 amino acid sequence is: CASSLEVTGGPNEQFF.